Described below is a single TCR beta chain sequence and its context. At one end the junction does not follow the germline gene, possibly because of a read error. This record belongs to a study of CD8 T cells in Susac syndrome. From blood CD8+ and CD4+ T cells, TCR beta sequences were generated. The RNA input was about 0.5 to 1 ug, and it was reverse transcribed with random hexamers. Multiplex PCR with immunoSEQ amplified the TCR beta CDR3 across 54 Vbeta and 13 Jbeta. TCRdb called the immunoSEQ multiplex PCR reads again in MiXCR, with one record for every CDR3 protein. Of some 160,000 distinct CDR3 sequences listed, 85% to 95% are singletons. The CDR3 has 15 amino acids. Germline CDR1 SGDLS, CDR2 YYNGEE.

The V gene is TRBV9, the J gene TRBJ2-5; D possibly matches TRBD1 or TRBD2 (5 bases each). This clonotype was sampled from a human donor with multiple sclerosis. Material: CD8+ T cells from PBMCs. The CDR3 region has the DNA TGTGCCAGCAGCCCCGGGGTGGTTACAGGAGAGGCCCAGTACTTC. Translation gives CASSPGVVTGEAQYF.